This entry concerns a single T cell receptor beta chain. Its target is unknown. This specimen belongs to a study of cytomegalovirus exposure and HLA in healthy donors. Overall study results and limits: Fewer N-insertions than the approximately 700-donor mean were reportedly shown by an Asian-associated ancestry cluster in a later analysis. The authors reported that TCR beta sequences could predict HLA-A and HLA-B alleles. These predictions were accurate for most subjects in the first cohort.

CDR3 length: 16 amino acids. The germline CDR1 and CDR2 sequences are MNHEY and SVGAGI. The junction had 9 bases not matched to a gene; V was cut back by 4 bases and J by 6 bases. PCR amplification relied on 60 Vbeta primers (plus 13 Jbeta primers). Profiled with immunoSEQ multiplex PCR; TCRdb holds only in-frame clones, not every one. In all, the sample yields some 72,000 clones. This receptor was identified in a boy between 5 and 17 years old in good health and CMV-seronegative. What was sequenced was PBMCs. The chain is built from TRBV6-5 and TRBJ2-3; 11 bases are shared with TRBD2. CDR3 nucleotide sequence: TGTGCCAGCAGTTTTAGCGGGAGGGCCAGGGCGGATACGCAGTATTTT. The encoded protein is CASSFSGRARADTQYF.